This TCR beta chain emerged from a study of blood T cell repertoires in COVID-19 (dated by TCRdb to 2018 to 2020). Describing the broader study: Samples from collaborators originated in the United States, Italy and Spain and spanned both the acute and convalescent phases of COVID-19. The prospective study material was composed of cDNA or gDNA derived from T cells, B-cell-depleted T cells, or PBMCs. Deeply sampled blood TCRbeta repertoires from subjects exposed to, actively infected with, or recovered from COVID-19 were included in the dataset. The repertoires were released in a freely available public database meant as a resource for research on the immune response to SARS-CoV-2. Samples were obtained from the ongoing ImmuneRACE study (first 160 participants) and from 1,254 subjects provided by 6 global collaborators. Nearly every sample came with metadata listing a de-identified subject ID, COVID-19 status, age in years and sex. Where available, HLA class I and class II types were obtained from metadata supplied by the sample provider rather than from assay-based typing. Broad study findings and their caveats: The quantity of clinical and demographic metadata differed by source and by participant and was supplied without curation.

Collaborating institutions collected whole blood in K2EDTA tubes following their own protocols. For TCRbeta analysis, collaborator samples were shipped as frozen whole blood, as isolated PBMCs, or as DNA extracted from either sample type. On this clone: The antigen this receptor binds is unknown. No much larger clonotype is one base removed from it; base qualities were not supplied.

TCRbeta CDR3 regions were amplified from genomic DNA by means of the immunoSEQ Assay, a bias-controlled multiplex PCR. The paper's processing steps were these. Nucleated cell counts per sample were estimated from amplification of reference gene primers within the assay. Sequence reads were collapsed and filtered to measure the absolute abundance of every unique TCRbeta CDR3 rearrangement. Productive Simpson clonality was computed per sample as the square root of Simpson's diversity index over productive rearrangements. This is the immuneACCESS table as TCRdb keeps it, with only in-frame sequences that have V and J called. A part of the clones is gone; compared with another copy, unresolved V genes explain less than half, and the rest is unexplained. That table furnishes V, J and clone size, whereas the DNA furnished D and trimming. The sample contains 39,000 or so clones, roughly nine tenths of them found a single time. The top ten clones comprise more than 5% of the sample.

V is pared back by 7 bases and J by 6 bases, with 15 bases lying between the germline termini. Spanning cysteine to phenylalanine, the CDR3 consists of 13 amino acids. Kept here is only the CDR3 DNA, which spans 39 bases and is read in frame from base 1. For CDR1 and CDR2, the germline V gene lists SQVTM and ANQGSEA. The sequence was obtained from a human donor in a cohort sampled during active COVID-19. The chain is encoded by TRBV29-1 joined to TRBJ2-2; the D gene is perhaps TRBD1, from 5 matching bases. The sequencing input was peripheral blood. CDR3 region: CSGGHLPPGELFF. In nucleotide form, the sequence is TGCAGCGGAGGACACCTCCCACCCGGGGAGCTGTTTTTT.